This T cell receptor beta chain was documented in a study of T cells in Graves' hyperthyroidism and ophthalmopathy. Amplification of TCR beta CDR3 regions was performed using RNA transcripts as template. HTBI primers were used for first-round RT-PCR of the TCR CDR3. MiXCR, run by TCRdb on the multiplex PCR reads, gives a single entry per CDR3 protein. This table holds fewer than 500,000 distinct CDR3 sequences, 13% to 15% found once. For this clonotype: This sequence may be a read error, since a much larger clone differs from it by one base.

CDR1 is SGHAT, CDR2 FQDESV, per germline (reference sequence). The CDR3 is 15 residues long. V gave up 3 bases and J gave up 0 bases, with 11 bases separating them. The clonotype originates from a woman younger than 45 with Graves' ophthalmopathy. The chain combines TRBV11-1 with TRBJ1-2; D not resolved. Sequencing was carried out using blood. CDR3 coding DNA: TGTGCCAGCAGCTTCACAAGTCCCCCTAACTATGGCTACACCTTC. Amino acid sequence: CASSFTSPPNYGYTF.